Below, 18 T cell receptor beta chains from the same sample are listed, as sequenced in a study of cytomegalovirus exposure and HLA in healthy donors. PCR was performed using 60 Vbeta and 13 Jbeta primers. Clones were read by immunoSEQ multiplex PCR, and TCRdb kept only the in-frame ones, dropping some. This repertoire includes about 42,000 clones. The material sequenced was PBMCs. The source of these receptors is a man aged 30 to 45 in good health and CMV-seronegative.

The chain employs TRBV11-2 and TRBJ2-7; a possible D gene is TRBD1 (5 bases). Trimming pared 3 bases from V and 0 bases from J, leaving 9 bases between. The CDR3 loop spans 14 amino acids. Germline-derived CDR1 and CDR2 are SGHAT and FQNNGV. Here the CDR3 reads CASSFVGVSYEQYF. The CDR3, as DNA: TGTGCCAGCAGCTTCGTAGGGGTCTCCTACGAGCAGTACTTC. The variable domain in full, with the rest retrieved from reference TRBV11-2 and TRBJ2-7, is EAGVAQSPRYKIIEKRQSVAFWCNPISGHATLYWYQQILGQGPKLLIQFQNNGVVDDSQLPKDRFSAERLKGVDSTLKIQPAKLEDSAVYLCASSFVGVSYEQYFGPGTRLTVT.

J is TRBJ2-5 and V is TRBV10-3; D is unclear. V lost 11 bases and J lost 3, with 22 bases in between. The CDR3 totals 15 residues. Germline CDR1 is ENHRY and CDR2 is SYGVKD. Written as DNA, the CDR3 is TGTGCCGTTTCTATGGATGACAAATTAGAAGAGACCCAGTACTTC. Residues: CAVSMDDKLEETQYF.

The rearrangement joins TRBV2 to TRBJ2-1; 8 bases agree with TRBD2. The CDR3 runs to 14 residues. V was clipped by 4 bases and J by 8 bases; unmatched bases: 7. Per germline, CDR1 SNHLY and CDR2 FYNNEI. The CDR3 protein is CASSAGLDFYEQFF. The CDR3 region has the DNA TGTGCCAGCAGTGCGGGACTAGATTTCTATGAGCAGTTCTTC.

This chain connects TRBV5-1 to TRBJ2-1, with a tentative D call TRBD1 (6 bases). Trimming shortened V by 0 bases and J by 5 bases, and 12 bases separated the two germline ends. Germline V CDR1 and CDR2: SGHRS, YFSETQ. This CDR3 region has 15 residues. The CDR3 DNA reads TGCGCCAGCAGCTTGGAACAGGGATCCGACAATGAGCAGTTCTTC. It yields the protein CASSLEQGSDNEQFF.

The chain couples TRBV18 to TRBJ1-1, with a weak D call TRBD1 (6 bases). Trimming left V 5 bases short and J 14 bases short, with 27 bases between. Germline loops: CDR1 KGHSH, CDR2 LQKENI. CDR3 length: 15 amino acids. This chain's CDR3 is CASSSWDGGTSAVFF. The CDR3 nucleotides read TGTGCCAGCTCATCATGGGACGGGGGGACATCGGCTGTGTTCTTT.

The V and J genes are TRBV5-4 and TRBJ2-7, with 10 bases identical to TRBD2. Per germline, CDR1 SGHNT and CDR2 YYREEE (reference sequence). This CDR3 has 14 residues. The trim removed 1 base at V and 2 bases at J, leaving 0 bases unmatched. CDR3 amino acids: CASSLSGRAYEQYF. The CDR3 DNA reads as TGTGCCAGCAGCTTGAGCGGGAGGGCCTACGAGCAGTACTTC.

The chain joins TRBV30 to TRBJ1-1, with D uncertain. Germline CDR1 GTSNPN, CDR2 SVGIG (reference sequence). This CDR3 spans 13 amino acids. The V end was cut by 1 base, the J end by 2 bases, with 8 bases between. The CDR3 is CAWSEKLNTEAFF. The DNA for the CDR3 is TGTGCCTGGAGTGAAAAACTAAACACTGAAGCTTTCTTT.

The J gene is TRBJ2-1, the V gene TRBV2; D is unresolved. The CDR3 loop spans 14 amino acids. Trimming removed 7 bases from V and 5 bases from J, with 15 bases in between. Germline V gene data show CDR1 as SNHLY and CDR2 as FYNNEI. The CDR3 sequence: CASNEAGEDNEQFF. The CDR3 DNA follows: TGTGCCAGCAACGAGGCTGGAGAAGACAATGAGCAGTTCTTC. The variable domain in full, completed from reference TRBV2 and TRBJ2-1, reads EPEVTQTPSHQVTQMGQEVILRCVPISNHLYFYWYRQILGQKVEFLVSFYNNEISEKSEIFDDQFSVERPDGSNFTLKIRSTKLEDSAMYFCASNEAGEDNEQFFGPGTRLTVL.

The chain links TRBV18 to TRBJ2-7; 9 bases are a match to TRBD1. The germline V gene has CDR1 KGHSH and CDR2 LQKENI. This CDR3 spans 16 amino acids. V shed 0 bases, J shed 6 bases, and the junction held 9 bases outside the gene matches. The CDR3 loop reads CASSPPRDRELCEQYF. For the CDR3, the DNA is TGTGCCAGCTCACCACCGAGGGACAGGGAACTGTGCGAGCAGTACTTC.

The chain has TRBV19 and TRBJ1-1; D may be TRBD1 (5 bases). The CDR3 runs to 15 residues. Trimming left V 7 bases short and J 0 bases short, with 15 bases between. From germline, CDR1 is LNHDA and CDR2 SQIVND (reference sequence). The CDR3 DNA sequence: TGTGCCAGTACCACCGGAGGGGTCTTGAACACTGAAGCTTTCTTT. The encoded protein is CASTTGGVLNTEAFF.

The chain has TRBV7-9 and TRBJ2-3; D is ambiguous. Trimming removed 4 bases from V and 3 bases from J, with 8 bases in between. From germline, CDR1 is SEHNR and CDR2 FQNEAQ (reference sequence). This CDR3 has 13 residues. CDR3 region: CASSSLSTDTQYF. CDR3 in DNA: TGTGCCAGCAGCTCCCTCTCGACAGATACGCAGTATTTT.

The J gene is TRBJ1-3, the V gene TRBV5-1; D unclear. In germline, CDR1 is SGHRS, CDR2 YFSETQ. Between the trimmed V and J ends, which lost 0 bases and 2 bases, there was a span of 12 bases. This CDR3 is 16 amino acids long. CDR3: CASSLVPASAGNTIYF. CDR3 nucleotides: TGCGCCAGCAGCTTGGTACCCGCTAGCGCTGGAAACACCATATATTTT.

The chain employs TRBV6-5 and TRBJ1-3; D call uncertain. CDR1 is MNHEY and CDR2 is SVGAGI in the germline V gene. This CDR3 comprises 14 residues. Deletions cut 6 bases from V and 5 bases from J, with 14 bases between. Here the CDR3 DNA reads TGTGCCAGCAGCCCCCGAGGGAACAGAAACACCATATATTTT. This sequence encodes CASSPRGNRNTIYF.

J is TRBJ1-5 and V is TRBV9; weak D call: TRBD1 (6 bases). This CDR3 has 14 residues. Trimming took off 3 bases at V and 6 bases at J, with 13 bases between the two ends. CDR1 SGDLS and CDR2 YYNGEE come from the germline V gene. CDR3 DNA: TGTGCCAGCAGCGCGGGGGGGGCAAGTCAGCCCCAGCATTTT. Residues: CASSAGGASQPQHF.

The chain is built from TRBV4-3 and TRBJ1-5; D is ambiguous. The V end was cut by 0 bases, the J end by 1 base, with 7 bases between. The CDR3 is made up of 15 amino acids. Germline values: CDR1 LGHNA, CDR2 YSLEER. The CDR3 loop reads CASSQDWQSNQPQHF. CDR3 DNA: TGCGCCAGCAGCCAAGATTGGCAGAGCAATCAGCCCCAGCATTTT.

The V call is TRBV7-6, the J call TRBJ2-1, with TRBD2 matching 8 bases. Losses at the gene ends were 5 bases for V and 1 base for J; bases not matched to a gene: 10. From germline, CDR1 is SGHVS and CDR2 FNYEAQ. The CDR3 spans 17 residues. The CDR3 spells CASSLRPSGSSYNEQFF. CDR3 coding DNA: TGTGCCAGCAGCCTAAGGCCTAGCGGGTCGTCCTACAATGAGCAGTTCTTC.

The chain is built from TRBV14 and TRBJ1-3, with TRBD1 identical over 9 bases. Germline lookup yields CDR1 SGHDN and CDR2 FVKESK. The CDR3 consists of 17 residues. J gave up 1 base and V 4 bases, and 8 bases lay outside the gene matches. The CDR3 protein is CASSRSGTGISGNTIYF. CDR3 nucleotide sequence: TGTGCCAGCAGCCGTTCAGGGACAGGGATTTCTGGAAACACCATATATTTT.

CDR3 in DNA: TGTGCCAGCTCACTTAGCGGGATAGGTAACTACGAGCAGTACTTC. Translating it yields CASSLSGIGNYEQYF. V is TRBV18 and J is TRBJ2-7, with TRBD2 matching over 8 bases. Germline CDR1 is KGHSH and CDR2 is LQKENI. CDR3 length: 15 amino acids. V lost 4 bases to trimming and J lost 3 bases; unmatched junction nucleotides: 8.